These 8 T cell receptor beta chains share one sample of origin, sequenced in a study of blood T cell repertoires in COVID-19. Libraries were prepared by immunoSEQ multiplex PCR; TCRdb keeps only in-frame clonotypes and omits some of them. The sample yields tens of thousands of clones, approximately 90% seen once. The specimen was peripheral blood. The receptors originated from a man of 80 years or more with acute or convalescent COVID-19.

The chain links TRBV11-1 to TRBJ1-6; D perhaps matches TRBD1 (6 bases). This CDR3 region has 14 residues. Deletions cut 2 bases from V and 7 bases from J, with 9 bases between. Germline lookup yields CDR1 SGHAT and CDR2 FQDESV (reference sequence). The CDR3 nucleotides are TGTGCCAGCAGCTTAACAGGGAACAATTCACCCCTCCACTTT. Translating it yields CASSLTGNNSPLHF.

The J gene is TRBJ2-3, the V gene TRBV2; tentative D call: TRBD2 (6 bases). In germline, CDR1 is SNHLY, CDR2 FYNNEI. V lost 3 bases and J lost 3, with 13 bases in between. The CDR3 has 15 residues. The CDR3 DNA sequence: TGTGCCAGCAGTGATGGGGCGGGGAAAACAGATACGCAGTATTTT. It codes for CASSDGAGKTDTQYF.

V gene TRBV5-1 combines with J gene TRBJ1-5; D is undetermined. This CDR3 is built from 13 residues. Trimming stripped 4 bases from V and 2 bases from J, with 7 bases between. CDR1 and CDR2 (germline): SGHRS, YFSETQ. Written as DNA, the CDR3 is TGCGCCAGCAGCCCCACTGGCAATCAGCCCCAGCATTTT. This gives the protein CASSPTGNQPQHF.

V and J are TRBV19 and TRBJ1-2; D is ambiguous. Germline V gene data show CDR1 as LNHDA and CDR2 as SQIVND (reference sequence). The V and J ends lost 4 bases and 7 bases respectively, with 19 bases between them. This CDR3 comprises 15 residues. The CDR3 spells CASSTTSGAGRGYTF. The CDR3 DNA reads as TGTGCCAGTAGTACTACCTCGGGAGCCGGCCGTGGCTACACCTTC.

The J gene is TRBJ1-2, the V gene TRBV19; 7 nucleotides align to TRBD1. CDR3 length equals 13 residues. Germline V gene sequence: CDR1 LNHDA, CDR2 SQIVND (reference sequence). J gave up 4 bases and V 5 bases, and 4 bases lay outside the gene matches. In DNA form, the CDR3 reads TGTGCCAGTAGTCCGGACAGGCTCTATGGCTACACCTTC. Encoded protein: CASSPDRLYGYTF.

This chain connects TRBV30 to TRBJ1-3; D might be TRBD1 (5 bases). The germline V and J ends were trimmed by 5 bases and 2 bases, with 13 bases remaining between them. Germline values: CDR1 GTSNPN, CDR2 SVGIG (reference sequence). This CDR3 spans 14 amino acids. CDR3 loop: CAWSYGGTGNTIYF. The CDR3 nucleotides read TGTGCCTGGTCCTACGGGGGAACTGGAAACACCATATATTTT.

The chain links TRBV9 to TRBJ2-3; no reliable D call. The length of the CDR3 is 15 residues. Looked up from germline, CDR1 is SGDLS and CDR2 is YYNGEE. V lost 0 bases and J lost 0, with 8 bases in between. The CDR3 region is CASSVARVSTDTQYF. The CDR3 DNA sequence: TGTGCCAGCAGCGTAGCCCGAGTTAGCACAGATACGCAGTATTTT.

V is TRBV7-2 and J is TRBJ1-2; D perhaps matches TRBD1 (5 bases). The CDR3 runs to 16 residues. Germline values: CDR1 SGHTA, CDR2 FQGNSA. Trimming stripped 1 base from V and 5 bases from J, with 17 bases between. DNA for the CDR3: TGTGCCAGCAGCTTAGATGGGACCCGCGGAGGGTATGGCTACACCTTC. Encoded protein: CASSLDGTRGGYGYTF.